This is a list of T cell receptor beta chains from one sample in a study of a mutant IDH1 vaccine in newly diagnosed glioma. Sequencing was performed with immunoSEQ multiplex PCR; in TCRdb, only in-frame clones are kept and a portion is missing. Among around 62,000 clones listed, over 75% were seen once. Antigens for these TCRs are unknown. The sequenced sample was PBMCs, obtained from a glioma patient whose treatment included an IDH1 peptide vaccine. Receptors originate from a man between 40 and 49 years old with glioma. Both conserved end residues are part of each CDR3.

CDR3 protein: CASSLRGGTGDNSPLHF
J gene: TRBJ1-6
V gene: TRBV7-8

CDR3 protein: CASSQETGDTQYF
J gene: TRBJ2-3
V gene: TRBV4-3

CDR3 protein: CASTPGRGQPQHF
J gene: TRBJ1-5
V gene: TRBV18

CDR3 protein: CASSDLGHYNSPLHF
J gene: TRBJ1-6
V gene: TRBV6-1

CDR3 protein: CASSLISRTEAFF
J gene: TRBJ1-1
V gene: TRBV5-6

CDR3 protein: CASSFQGGTPYEQYF
J gene: TRBJ2-7
V gene: TRBV7-2

CDR3 protein: CASSVAGWGQVNTEAFF
J gene: TRBJ1-1
V gene: TRBV9

CDR3 protein: CASKGAGVSDTQYF
J gene: TRBJ2-3
V gene: TRBV19

CDR3 protein: CASTSTRPGGFPPPDTQYF
J gene: TRBJ2-3
V gene: TRBV27

CDR3 protein: CASSLRWRGEAFF
J gene: TRBJ1-1
V gene: TRBV28

CDR3 protein: CASSLQRGRGREKLFF
J gene: TRBJ1-4
V gene: TRBV28

CDR3 protein: CATTYGTGGYGYTF
J gene: TRBJ1-2
V gene: TRBV5-6

CDR3 protein: CASSLRAGPVTEAFF
J gene: TRBJ1-1
V gene: TRBV7-2

CDR3 protein: CASSLMAGENTEAFF
J gene: TRBJ1-1
V gene: TRBV11-2

CDR3 protein: CAGSAGTDHTEAFF
J gene: TRBJ1-1
V gene: TRBV9

CDR3 protein: CASSGVGGSGANVLTF
J gene: TRBJ2-6
V gene: TRBV10-1

CDR3 protein: CASSIASSSYEQYF
J gene: TRBJ2-7
V gene: TRBV19

CDR3 protein: CASSIGGATQYF
J gene: TRBJ2-3
V gene: TRBV19

CDR3 protein: CAWVDRRIRVDVLTF
J gene: TRBJ2-6
V gene: TRBV30

CDR3 protein: CASSPWDRGNIGELFF
J gene: TRBJ2-2
V gene: TRBV5-1

CDR3 protein: CASSGRVNEQFF
J gene: TRBJ2-1
V gene: TRBV6-1

CDR3 protein: CASSKYSGGSNQPQHF
J gene: TRBJ1-5
V gene: TRBV21-1

CDR3 protein: CASSYSGWGYTF
J gene: TRBJ1-2
V gene: TRBV6-5

CDR3 protein: CASSQGTGFYEQYF
J gene: TRBJ2-7
V gene: TRBV11-2

CDR3 protein: CASSLLRENSYNEQFF
J gene: TRBJ2-1
V gene: TRBV27

CDR3 protein: CASSLRPGRTGELFF
J gene: TRBJ2-2
V gene: TRBV27

CDR3 protein: CASSVVGTDYNEQFF
J gene: TRBJ2-1
V gene: TRBV9

CDR3 protein: CASSQDKDGGGYGYTF
J gene: TRBJ1-2
V gene: TRBV4-3

CDR3 protein: CASSFSVGALWNEQFF
J gene: TRBJ2-1
V gene: TRBV7-8

CDR3 protein: CASSLAPGDYNEQFF
J gene: TRBJ2-1
V gene: TRBV7-2

CDR3 protein: CASRFREAQYF
J gene: TRBJ2-5
V gene: TRBV28

CDR3 protein: CASSGGTSGTLYEQYF
J gene: TRBJ2-7
V gene: TRBV9

CDR3 protein: CASSQASGRADTQYF
J gene: TRBJ2-3
V gene: TRBV4-1

CDR3 protein: CASLAVTGPGELFF
J gene: TRBJ2-2
V gene: TRBV2

CDR3 protein: CASSLGQGANSPLHF
J gene: TRBJ1-6
V gene: TRBV5-1

CDR3 protein: CASSGGYSPLHF
J gene: TRBJ1-6
V gene: TRBV6-5

CDR3 protein: CAWSVRGGNIQYF
J gene: TRBJ2-4
V gene: TRBV30

CDR3 protein: CASARGGGTELETQYF
J gene: TRBJ2-5
V gene: TRBV5-4

CDR3 protein: CASTPTSANEKLFF
J gene: TRBJ1-4
V gene: TRBV5-8

CDR3 protein: CASSPPGQGRRDEQFF
J gene: TRBJ2-1
V gene: TRBV7-3

CDR3 protein: CASSFSKREGNQPQHF
J gene: TRBJ1-5
V gene: TRBV5-1

CDR3 protein: CASSPGLSRGETQYF
J gene: TRBJ2-5
V gene: TRBV28

CDR3 protein: CASSPPGVAAYNEQFF
J gene: TRBJ2-1
V gene: TRBV18

CDR3 protein: CASSRQDLYTEAFF
J gene: TRBJ1-1
V gene: TRBV11-2

CDR3 protein: CASSLAWALSYEQYF
J gene: TRBJ2-7
V gene: TRBV7-2

CDR3 protein: CASTPLGKLFF
J gene: TRBJ1-4
V gene: TRBV9

CDR3 protein: CASSLQGAGTGELFF
J gene: TRBJ2-2
V gene: TRBV7-2

CDR3 protein: CASSFDTNTGELFF
J gene: TRBJ2-2
V gene: TRBV5-4